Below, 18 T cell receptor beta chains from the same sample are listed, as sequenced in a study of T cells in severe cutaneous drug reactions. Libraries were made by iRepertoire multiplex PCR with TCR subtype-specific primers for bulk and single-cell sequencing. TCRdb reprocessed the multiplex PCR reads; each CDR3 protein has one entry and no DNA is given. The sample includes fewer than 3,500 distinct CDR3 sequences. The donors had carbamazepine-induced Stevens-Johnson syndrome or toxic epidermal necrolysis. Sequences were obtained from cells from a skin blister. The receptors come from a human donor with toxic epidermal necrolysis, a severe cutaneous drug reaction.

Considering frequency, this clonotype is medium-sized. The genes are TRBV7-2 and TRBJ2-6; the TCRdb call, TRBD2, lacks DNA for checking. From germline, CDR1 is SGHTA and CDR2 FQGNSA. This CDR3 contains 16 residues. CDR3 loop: CASSPTPVSGANVLTF.

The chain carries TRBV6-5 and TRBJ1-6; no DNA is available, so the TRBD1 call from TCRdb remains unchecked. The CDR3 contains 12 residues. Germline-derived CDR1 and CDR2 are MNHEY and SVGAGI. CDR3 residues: CASRDNHSPLHF.

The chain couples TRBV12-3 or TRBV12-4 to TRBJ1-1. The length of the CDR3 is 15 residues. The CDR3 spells CASTGGPGRVPEAFF.

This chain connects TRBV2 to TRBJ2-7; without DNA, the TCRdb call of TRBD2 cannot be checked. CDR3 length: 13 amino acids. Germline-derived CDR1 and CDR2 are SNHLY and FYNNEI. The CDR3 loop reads CASVEAGGGRQYF. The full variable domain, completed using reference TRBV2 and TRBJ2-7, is EPEVTQTPSHQVTQMGQEVILRCVPISNHLYFYWYRQILGQKVEFLVSFYNNEISEKSEIFDDQFSVERPDGSNFTLKIRSTKLEDSAMYFCASVEAGGGRQYFGPGTRLTVT.

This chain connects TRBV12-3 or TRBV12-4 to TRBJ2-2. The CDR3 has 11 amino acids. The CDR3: CASAFTGELFF.

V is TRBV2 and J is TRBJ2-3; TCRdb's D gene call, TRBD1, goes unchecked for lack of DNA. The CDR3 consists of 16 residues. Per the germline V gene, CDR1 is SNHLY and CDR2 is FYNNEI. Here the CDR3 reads CASSEGTGPFTDTQYF.

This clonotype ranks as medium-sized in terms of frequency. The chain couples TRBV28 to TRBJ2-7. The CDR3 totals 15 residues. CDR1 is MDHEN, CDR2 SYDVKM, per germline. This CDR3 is CASSLSLRESYEQYF.

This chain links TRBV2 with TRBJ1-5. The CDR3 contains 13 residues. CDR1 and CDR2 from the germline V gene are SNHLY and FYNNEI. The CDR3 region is CASRDRSNQPQHF.

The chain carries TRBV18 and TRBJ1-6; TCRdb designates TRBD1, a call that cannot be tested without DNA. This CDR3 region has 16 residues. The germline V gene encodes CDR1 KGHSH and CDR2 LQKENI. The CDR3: CASSPLGQGSNSPLHF.

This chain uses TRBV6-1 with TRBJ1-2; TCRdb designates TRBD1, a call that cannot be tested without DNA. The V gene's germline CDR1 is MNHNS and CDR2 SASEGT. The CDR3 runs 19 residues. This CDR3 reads CASSEFGGGRIFSNYGYTF.

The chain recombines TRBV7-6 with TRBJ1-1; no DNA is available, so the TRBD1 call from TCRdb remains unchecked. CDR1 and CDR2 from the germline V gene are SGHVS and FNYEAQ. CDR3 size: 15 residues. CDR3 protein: CASSPGVGFGTEAFF.

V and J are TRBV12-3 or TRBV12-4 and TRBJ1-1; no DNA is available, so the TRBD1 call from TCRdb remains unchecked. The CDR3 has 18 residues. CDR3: CASSSSRWGGGGNTEAFF.

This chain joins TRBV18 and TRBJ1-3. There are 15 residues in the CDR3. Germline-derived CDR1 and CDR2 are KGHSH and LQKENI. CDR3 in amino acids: CASSPGQTSGNTIYF. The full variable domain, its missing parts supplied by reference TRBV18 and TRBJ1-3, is NAGVMQNPRHLVRRRGQEARLRCSPMKGHSHVYWYRQLPEEGLKFMVYLQKENIIDESGMPKERFSAEFPKEGPSILRIQQVVRGDSAAYFCASSPGQTSGNTIYFGEGSWLTVV.

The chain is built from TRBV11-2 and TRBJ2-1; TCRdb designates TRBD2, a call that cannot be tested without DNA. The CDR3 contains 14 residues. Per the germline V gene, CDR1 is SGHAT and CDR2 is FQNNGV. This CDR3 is CASSPWSGHNEQFF.

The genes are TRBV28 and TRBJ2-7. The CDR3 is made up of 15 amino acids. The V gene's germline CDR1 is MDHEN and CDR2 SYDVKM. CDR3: CASSLQAGAHYEQYF.

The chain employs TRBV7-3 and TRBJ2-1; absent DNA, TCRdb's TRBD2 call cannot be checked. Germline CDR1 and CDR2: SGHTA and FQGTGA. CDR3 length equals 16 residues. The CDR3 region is CASSLMGVAGLGEQFF.

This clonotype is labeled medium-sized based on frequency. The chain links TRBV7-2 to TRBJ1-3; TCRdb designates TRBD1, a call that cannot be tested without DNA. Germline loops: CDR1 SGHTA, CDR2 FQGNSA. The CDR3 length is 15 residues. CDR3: CASSLGGGDGNTIYF.

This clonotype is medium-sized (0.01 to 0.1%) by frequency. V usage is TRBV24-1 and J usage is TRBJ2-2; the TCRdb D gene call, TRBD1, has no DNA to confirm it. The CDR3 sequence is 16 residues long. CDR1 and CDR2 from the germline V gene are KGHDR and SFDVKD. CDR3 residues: CATKGGTGQYAGELFF.